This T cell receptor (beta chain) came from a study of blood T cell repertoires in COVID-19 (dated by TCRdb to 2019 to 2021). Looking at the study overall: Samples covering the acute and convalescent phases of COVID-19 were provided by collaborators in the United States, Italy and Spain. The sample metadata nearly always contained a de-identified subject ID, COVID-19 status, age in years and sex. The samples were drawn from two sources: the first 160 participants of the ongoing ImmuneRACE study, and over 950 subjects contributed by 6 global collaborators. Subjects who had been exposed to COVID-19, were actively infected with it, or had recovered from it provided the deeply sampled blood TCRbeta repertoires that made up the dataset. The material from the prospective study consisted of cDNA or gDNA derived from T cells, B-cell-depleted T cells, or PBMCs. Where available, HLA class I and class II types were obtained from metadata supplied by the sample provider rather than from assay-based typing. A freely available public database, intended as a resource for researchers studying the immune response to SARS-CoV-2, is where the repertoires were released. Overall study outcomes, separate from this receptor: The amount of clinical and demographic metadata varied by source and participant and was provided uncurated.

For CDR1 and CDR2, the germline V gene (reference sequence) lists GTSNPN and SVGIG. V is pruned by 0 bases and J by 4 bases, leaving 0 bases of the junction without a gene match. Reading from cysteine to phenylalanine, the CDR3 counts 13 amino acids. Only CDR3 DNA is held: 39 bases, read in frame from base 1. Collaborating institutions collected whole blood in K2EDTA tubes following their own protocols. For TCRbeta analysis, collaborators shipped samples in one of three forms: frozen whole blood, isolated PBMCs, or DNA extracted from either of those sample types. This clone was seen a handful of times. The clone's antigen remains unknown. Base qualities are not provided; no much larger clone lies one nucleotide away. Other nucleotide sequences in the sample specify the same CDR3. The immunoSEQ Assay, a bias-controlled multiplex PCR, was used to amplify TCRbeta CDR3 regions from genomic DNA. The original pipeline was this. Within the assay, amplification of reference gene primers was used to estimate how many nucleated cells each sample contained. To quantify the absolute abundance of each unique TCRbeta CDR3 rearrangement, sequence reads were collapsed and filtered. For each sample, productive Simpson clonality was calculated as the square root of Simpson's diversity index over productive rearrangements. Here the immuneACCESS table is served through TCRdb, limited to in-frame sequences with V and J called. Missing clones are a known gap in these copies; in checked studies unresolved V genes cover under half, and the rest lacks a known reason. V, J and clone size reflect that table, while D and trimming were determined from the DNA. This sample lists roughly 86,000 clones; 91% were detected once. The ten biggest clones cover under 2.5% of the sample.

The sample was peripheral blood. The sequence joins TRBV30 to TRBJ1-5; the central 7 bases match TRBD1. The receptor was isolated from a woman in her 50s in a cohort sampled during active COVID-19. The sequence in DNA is TGTGCCTGGAGTGTACAGGGGAATCAGCCCCAGCATTTT. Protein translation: CAWSVQGNQPQHF.